Sequencing of this T cell receptor beta chain was carried out in a study of technical replicates of blood from a few donors. Measured with immunoSEQ multiplex PCR; TCRdb has only the in-frame clones, and not every one. The sample includes about 72,000 clones, approximately 92% of them seen just once. The TCR was taken from a human donor in good health. Sequenced input: T cells isolated from PBMCs.

In DNA form, the CDR3 reads TGTGCCAGTAGCGACCAGGGGGCAGATGAGCAGTACTTC. Translating gives CASSDQGADEQYF. V and J are TRBV19 and TRBJ2-7; TRBD1 matches 8 bases. Germline V gene lookup returns CDR1 LNHDA and CDR2 SQIVND (reference sequence). This CDR3 has 13 residues. The trim removed 6 bases at V and 7 bases at J, leaving 8 bases unmatched.